The 25 T cell receptor beta chains below come from one sample, sequenced in a study of shared clonotypes between healthy human individuals. TCRdb's copy holds only in-frame clones and misses some; the assay was immunoSEQ multiplex PCR. The sample holds about 2,500,000 clones, around nine tenths seen once. Sample: naive CD4+ T cells sorted from blood. Specified subset: CD45RA+ positively selected. These receptors were obtained from a man aged 18 to 29 in good health.

The chain has TRBV10-3 and TRBJ1-1, with unresolved D. CDR1 and CDR2 from the germline V gene are ENHRY and SYGVKD. The CDR3 runs to 14 residues. V was cut by 4 bases and J by 0 bases, with 9 bases left in between. The CDR3 sequence: CAISGGSLNTEAFF. Here the CDR3 DNA reads TGTGCCATCAGTGGGGGAAGTTTGAACACTGAAGCTTTCTTT.

The V and J genes are TRBV14 and TRBJ2-3; maybe TRBD1 (8 bases). The CDR3 spans 19 residues. The V end lost 5 bases, the J end lost 6 bases, and 30 bases lay between the germline ends. Germline CDR1 is SGHDN and CDR2 is FVKESK. In DNA, the CDR3 is TGTGCCAGCAGCTATAGCCGCGACAGGGGAGGGACTCGGGGCGATACGCAGTATTTT. Translating gives CASSYSRDRGGTRGDTQYF. Looking up the rest from reference TRBV14 and TRBJ2-3 gives the full variable domain: EAGVTQFPSHSVIEKGQTVTLRCDPISGHDNLYWYRRVMGKEIKFLLHFVKESKQDESGMPNNRFLAERTGGTYSTLKVQPAELEDSGVYFCASSYSRDRGGTRGDTQYFGPGTRLTVL.

The chain recombines TRBV5-1 with TRBJ1-1, with D hard to call. Germline CDR1 is SGHRS and CDR2 is YFSETQ. This CDR3 is 14 amino acids long. Trimming cost V 3 bases and J 3 bases, with 12 bases left between them. The CDR3 DNA is TGCGCCAGCAGCTCACCACGGGCCGACACTGAAGCTTTCTTT. Its translation is CASSSPRADTEAFF.

The gene calls are TRBV7-9 and TRBJ2-7; D not resolved. Deletions cut 6 bases from V and 5 bases from J, with 8 bases between. This CDR3 contains 11 residues. The V gene's germline CDR1 is SEHNR and CDR2 FQNEAQ (reference sequence). The CDR3 sequence is CASSSQNEQYF. CDR3 DNA sequence: TGTGCCAGCAGTTCCCAAAACGAGCAGTACTTC.

The V call is TRBV19, the J call TRBJ1-1; the match to TRBD1 covers 9 bases. There are 13 residues in the CDR3. With 4 bases clipped from V and 5 bases from J, the junction kept 2 bases outside the gene matches. Germline CDR1 reads LNHDA; CDR2 reads SQIVND (reference sequence). CDR3 residues: CASSRTGETEAFF. DNA for the CDR3: TGTGCCAGTAGTAGGACAGGGGAGACTGAAGCTTTCTTT.

This clone was picked up a small number of times. The rearrangement joins TRBV10-3 to TRBJ1-6; possible D gene TRBD1, 6 bases. In germline, CDR1 is ENHRY, CDR2 SYGVKD. The CDR3 length is 14 residues. Trimming removed 3 bases from V and 10 bases from J, with 13 bases in between. The CDR3 reads CAISEVGAQSPLHF. In nucleotides, the CDR3 is TGTGCCATCAGTGAAGTGGGGGCTCAATCACCCCTCCACTTT.

The chain has TRBV7-6 and TRBJ2-1; D may be TRBD1 (5 bases). The V gene lost 2 bases and the J gene lost 0 bases, with 8 bases spanning the gap. The CDR3 is made up of 15 amino acids. CDR1 and CDR2 from the germline V gene are SGHVS and FNYEAQ. The CDR3 DNA reads TGTGCCAGCAGCTTACGCAGGGACTCCTACAATGAGCAGTTCTTC. It specifies CASSLRRDSYNEQFF. The complete variable domain, with remaining parts taken from reference TRBV7-6 and TRBJ2-1, reads GAGVSQSPRYKVTKRGQDVALRCDPISGHVSLYWYRQALGQGPEFLTYFNYEAQQDKSGLPNDRFSAERPEGSISTLTIQRTEQRDSAMYRCASSLRRDSYNEQFFGPGTRLTVL.

This rearrangement joins TRBV19 to TRBJ2-6; TRBD1 agrees at 7 bases. V dropped 4 bases and J dropped 2; count of bases not matched to a gene: 2. The germline gives CDR1 LNHDA, CDR2 SQIVND (reference sequence). The CDR3 spans 15 residues. The CDR3: CASSTDRAGANVLTF. The CDR3 DNA is TGTGCCAGTAGTACAGACAGGGCTGGGGCCAACGTCCTGACTTTC.

Of note for this clone: The same CDR3 is also encoded by other DNA sequences in this sample. The V and J genes are TRBV6-1 and TRBJ2-7; no definite D call. This CDR3 is built from 13 residues. CDR1 is MNHNS, CDR2 SASEGT, per germline. V lost 0 bases and J lost 3, with 6 bases in between. The CDR3 loop reads CASSEARVYEQYF. The CDR3 coding sequence is TGTGCCAGCAGTGAAGCACGGGTCTACGAGCAGTACTTC.

This chain links TRBV2 with TRBJ1-1, with TRBD1 matching over 8 bases. Germline CDR1 is SNHLY and CDR2 is FYNNEI. Trimming cost V 3 bases and J 5 bases; bases outside gene matches: 8. The CDR3 covers 15 residues. The CDR3 sequence is CASSDSQGVWTEAFF. DNA for the CDR3: TGTGCCAGCAGTGATTCACAGGGGGTATGGACTGAAGCTTTCTTT.

A note on this clone: Other DNA sequences within the sample encode an identical CDR3. The chain combines TRBV30 with TRBJ1-5, with a weak D call TRBD1 (5 bases). This CDR3 spans 14 amino acids. Germline V lookup: CDR1 GTSNPN, CDR2 SVGIG (reference sequence). V lost 2 bases and J lost 4, with 12 bases in between. The CDR3 DNA reads TGTGCCTGGAGTCGGCAGGGAGGGAATCAGCCCCAGCATTTT. Protein: CAWSRQGGNQPQHF.

The V call is TRBV4-3, the J call TRBJ2-1, with no clear D. The CDR3 loop spans 16 amino acids. The germline V gene encodes CDR1 LGHNA and CDR2 YSLEER. V lost 0 bases and J lost 0, with 9 bases in between. The CDR3 DNA follows: TGCGCCAGCAGCCAAGAGGTTGCTAGCTCCTACAATGAGCAGTTCTTC. Translation: CASSQEVASSYNEQFF.

This chain connects TRBV2 to TRBJ2-1, with 8 bases lining up with TRBD2. The CDR3 runs to 17 residues. V shed 6 bases, J shed 7 bases, and the junction held 17 bases outside the gene matches. Germline assignment: CDR1 SNHLY and CDR2 FYNNEI. CDR3 nucleotide sequence: TGTGCCAGCAGAATAACGGGGGGGGCTTCAGTTTGGAATGAGCAGTTCTTC. It translates to CASRITGGASVWNEQFF.

The chain joins TRBV5-4 to TRBJ2-7, with a weak D call TRBD2 (6 bases). V was cut by 1 base and J by 4 bases, with 24 bases left in between. The germline V gene has CDR1 SGHNT and CDR2 YYREEE (reference sequence). The length of the CDR3 is 18 residues. Here the CDR3 DNA reads TGTGCCAGCAGCTTGTTGGGCGGAAAAGCGGGCGACCCGTACGAGCAGTACTTC. This translates into CASSLLGGKAGDPYEQYF.

The genes are TRBV10-3 and TRBJ1-5, with D uncertain. The V end was cut by 5 bases, the J end by 0 bases, with 8 bases between. CDR1 ENHRY and CDR2 SYGVKD come from the germline V gene. The CDR3 totals 14 residues. CDR3 sequence: CAISPDYSNQPQHF. The DNA of the CDR3 is TGTGCCATCAGTCCTGATTATAGCAATCAGCCCCAGCATTTT.

This clone appeared a single time. The chain employs TRBV18 and TRBJ2-3, with TRBD2 matching over 9 bases. The germline CDR1 and CDR2 sequences are KGHSH and LQKENI. V lost 5 bases to trimming and J lost 3 bases; unmatched junction nucleotides: 9. The CDR3 length is 16 residues. The CDR3 reads CASSALSSGATDTQYF. The DNA of the CDR3 is TGTGCCAGCTCAGCCTTATCTAGCGGGGCTACAGATACGCAGTATTTT.

The CDR3 reads CASELGLSGNTIYF. The CDR3 DNA reads as TGTGCCAGTGAATTAGGGCTGTCTGGAAACACCATATATTTT. The chain recombines TRBV2 with TRBJ1-3; no firm D call. Deletions cut 9 bases from V and 1 base from J, with 13 bases between. This CDR3 spans 14 amino acids. Germline V gene lookup returns CDR1 SNHLY and CDR2 FYNNEI.

The V and J genes are TRBV6-5 and TRBJ1-5; no firm D call. V was shortened by 2 bases and J by 0 bases, with 5 bases between the two germline ends. Germline assignment: CDR1 MNHEY and CDR2 SVGAGI. The length of the CDR3 is 14 residues. CDR3 bases: TGTGCCAGCAGTTACGTCGGTAGCAATCAGCCCCAGCATTTT. It encodes CASSYVGSNQPQHF.

This chain joins TRBV6-1 and TRBJ2-1, with TRBD1 matching over 10 bases. The CDR3 sequence is 15 residues long. V trimming: 5 bases; J trimming: 4 bases; junction bases outside the gene matches: 5. Germline V lookup: CDR1 MNHNS, CDR2 SASEGT. CDR3 sequence: CASSSPGQGYNEQFF. The CDR3 nucleotides read TGTGCCAGCAGTAGCCCGGGACAGGGGTACAATGAGCAGTTCTTC.

This clone was recorded a few times. The chain is built from TRBV7-9 and TRBJ1-1; D is unresolved. Trimming took 5 bases from V and 3 from J, leaving 13 bases between them. The CDR3 has 14 amino acids. In germline, CDR1 is SEHNR, CDR2 FQNEAQ (reference sequence). In DNA, the CDR3 is TGTGCCAGCAGCCATACAAGGGAATACACTGAAGCTTTCTTT. Translating gives CASSHTREYTEAFF.

This chain links TRBV14 with TRBJ1-4; D might be TRBD1 (6 bases). V lost 1 base to trimming and J lost 7 bases, with 16 bases between them. The CDR3 loop spans 16 amino acids. CDR1 and CDR2 (germline): SGHDN, FVKESK. CDR3 region: CASSQGWRGRGEKLFF. The CDR3 DNA reads TGTGCCAGCAGCCAAGGTTGGCGGGGGCGCGGTGAAAAACTGTTTTTT.

On this clone itself: Different DNA sequences within this sample yield the same CDR3. This chain uses TRBV5-1 with TRBJ2-7, with 9 bases identical to TRBD1. The J segment lost 2 bases and the V segment lost 4 bases, leaving 4 bases of the junction unmatched. The CDR3 totals 14 residues. Germline V CDR1 and CDR2: SGHRS, YFSETQ. CDR3 DNA sequence: TGCGCCAGCAGCCCGGGGACAGGGCCCTACGAGCAGTACTTC. It is translated as CASSPGTGPYEQYF.

The rearrangement joins TRBV18 to TRBJ2-3; D perhaps matches TRBD2 (6 bases). In germline, CDR1 is KGHSH, CDR2 LQKENI. V lost 0 bases and J 8 bases, leaving 24 bases between the germline ends. The CDR3 is 18 amino acids. The CDR3: CASSPPELAVYSIGTQYF. The DNA for the CDR3 is TGTGCCAGCTCACCACCGGAATTAGCGGTATATTCAATCGGTACGCAGTATTTT.

With regard to this clone: The identical CDR3 is also encoded by other nucleotide sequences in the sample. This chain connects TRBV5-4 to TRBJ2-2; 10 nucleotides match TRBD2. Germline V gene data show CDR1 as SGHNT and CDR2 as YYREEE (reference sequence). After removal of 2 bases from V and 2 bases from J, the junction contained 3 bases not matched to a gene. The CDR3 has 16 amino acids. The CDR3 sequence is CASSLLAGSNTGELFF. The CDR3 DNA reads as TGTGCCAGCAGCTTACTAGCGGGATCAAACACCGGGGAGCTGTTTTTT.

V gene TRBV30 combines with J gene TRBJ1-1; D uncertain. The CDR3 length is 13 residues. Germline V gene sequence: CDR1 GTSNPN, CDR2 SVGIG (reference sequence). V shed 1 base and J shed 4 bases, with 10 bases lying between them. CDR3 residues: CAWSEPVGTEAFF. The CDR3, as DNA: TGTGCCTGGAGTGAGCCAGTAGGCACTGAAGCTTTCTTT.